One sample yielded the 20 T cell receptor beta chains listed below, sequenced in a study of blood T cells in healthy people across ages. Primed by a sample-barcoded 5' primer and a J-beta primer mix, a second PCR proceeded for 7 to 11 cycles. Each CDR3 protein gets one entry after TCRdb re-called the 5' RACE reads with MiXCR. Of more than 700,000 distinct CDR3 sequences in the sample, around half are singletons; the top ten hold approximately 18%. What was sequenced was blood. These receptor sequences come from an elderly man in good health.

Concerning this clonotype: Possible read error: a much larger clone is one base away. This chain joins TRBV20-1 and TRBJ2-1; 11 positions agree with TRBD2. From germline, CDR1 is DFQATT and CDR2 SNEGSKA (reference sequence). V was clipped by 6 bases and J by 13 bases; unmatched bases: 23. The CDR3 covers 17 residues. CDR3 amino acids: CSANQLSGTSGKETQFF. In DNA, the CDR3 is TGCAGTGCAAACCAACTGTCCGGGACTAGCGGAAAAGAGACCCAGTTCTTC.

This clonotype has more than one count but fewer than ten. The chain joins TRBV7-2 to TRBJ2-1; 10 nucleotides line up with TRBD2. The V gene's germline CDR1 is SGHTA and CDR2 FQGNSA. The CDR3 runs to 15 residues. J lost 6 bases, V lost 5 bases, and 7 bases had no gene match. This CDR3 is CASSPTSGTFNEQFF. The CDR3 DNA is TGTGCCAGCAGCCCAACTAGCGGGACGTTCAATGAGCAGTTCTTC.

V gene TRBV12-3 or TRBV12-4 combines with J gene TRBJ2-1, with 11 bases lining up with TRBD2. Unmatched junction bases numbered 12, after V lost 5 bases and J lost 6 bases. This CDR3 is 17 amino acids long. The CDR3 DNA is TGTGCCAGCAGTCCCCGGGTAGCGGGAGGGATAGGCAATGAGCAGTTCTTC. Translating gives CASSPRVAGGIGNEQFF.

The rearrangement links TRBV21-1 to TRBJ2-1; the DNA was not compared with TRBD2, the D call given in the table. TRBV21-1 is a known pseudogene. The CDR3 consists of 20 residues. CDR3 residues: CASSNGVGTSGRGSYNEQFF. The CDR3 coding sequence is TGTGCCAGCAGCAATGGGGTTGGGACTAGCGGGAGAGGATCTTACAATGAGCAGTTCTTC.

The sample holds a few counts of this clonotype. The chain joins TRBV15 to TRBJ1-1; 9 bases align to TRBD1. The CDR3 totals 16 residues. Germline CDR1 LNHNV, CDR2 YYDKDF (reference sequence). Losses at the gene ends were 0 bases for V and 2 bases for J; bases not matched to a gene: 4. This chain's CDR3 is CATSREGTGYNTEAFF. The CDR3 DNA follows: TGTGCCACCAGCAGAGAAGGGACAGGGTACAACACTGAAGCTTTCTTT.

A word on this clonotype: A much larger clone differs by one base, so this may be a read error. V usage is TRBV28 and J usage is TRBJ2-3; D may be TRBD2 (6 bases). Germline loops: CDR1 MDHEN, CDR2 SYDVKM. The CDR3 runs 14 residues. The CDR3 DNA follows: TGTGCGTCCTCAGGCGGGGCTAGCACAGATACGCAGTATTTT. As protein: CASSGGASTDTQYF.

Turning to this clonotype: At one end, the junction sequence differs from germline, possibly due to a read error. V usage is TRBV28 and J usage is TRBJ2-3, with D maybe TRBD2 (6 bases). The germline V gene has CDR1 MDHEN and CDR2 SYDVKM. The CDR3 runs to 15 residues. As DNA, the CDR3 is TGTGCCAGCAGCTCGCCTGGTAGCGGCACAGATGCGCAGTATTTT. It is translated as CASSSPGSGTDAQYF.

The CDR3 region has the DNA TGCAGTGCTAGAGAACCGGGACACTCGAACACCGGGGAGCTGTTTTTT. Translating gives CSAREPGHSNTGELFF. The gene calls are TRBV20-1 and TRBJ2-2; weak D call: TRBD1 (6 bases). Germline CDR1 and CDR2: DFQATT and SNEGSKA (reference sequence). This CDR3 contains 16 residues. V was clipped by 0 bases and J by 0 bases, with 11 bases between them.

Many counts were recorded for this clonotype. V usage is TRBV20-1 and J usage is TRBJ2-5; D call uncertain. This CDR3 is built from 15 residues. CDR1 is DFQATT, CDR2 SNEGSKA, per germline (reference sequence). Trimming took off 5 bases at V and 2 bases at J, with 18 bases between the two ends. The CDR3 DNA reads TGCAGTGCTTCACCTCCCCAGGCTATTCAAGAGACCCAGTACTTC. Its protein is CSASPPQAIQETQYF.

This chain joins TRBV9 and TRBJ2-1; tentatively, D is TRBD2 (5 bases). This CDR3 is 15 amino acids long. V was clipped by 1 base and J by 1 base, with 9 bases between them. Germline values: CDR1 SGDLS, CDR2 YYNGEE. The CDR3 spells CASSVLGESYNEQFF. The CDR3 region has the DNA TGTGCCAGCAGCGTACTCGGGGAATCCTACAATGAGCAGTTCTTC.

J is TRBJ2-6 and V is TRBV19; D remains unclear. The CDR3 covers 13 residues. Germline V CDR1 and CDR2: LNHDA, SQIVND (reference sequence). V was pared by 3 bases and J by 7 bases, with 7 bases between. The CDR3 sequence is CASSILGANVLTF. DNA for the CDR3: TGTGCCAGTAGTATTTTAGGTGCCAACGTCCTGACTTTC.

The V and J genes are TRBV20-1 and TRBJ2-3; 13 bases line up with TRBD2. The germline CDR1 and CDR2 sequences are DFQATT and SNEGSKA (reference sequence). The ends lost 2 bases at V and 1 base at J; junction bases unmatched: 9. This CDR3 spans 18 amino acids. CDR3 sequence reads: CSARSSRLAGGGTDTQYF. The CDR3 DNA reads as TGCAGTGCTAGATCCTCTAGACTAGCGGGAGGTGGCACAGATACGCAGTATTTT.

The chain links TRBV20-1 to TRBJ2-7, with D hard to call. Near its end, the DNA agrees better with TRBJ2-5, so the J call may be wrong. The V gene's germline CDR1 is DFQATT and CDR2 SNEGSKA (reference sequence). The CDR3 consists of 14 residues. The CDR3 is CSAPLGPARETQYF. In DNA, the CDR3 is TGCAGTGCTCCCCTGGGCCCGGCGAGAGAGACCCAGTACTTC.

V usage is TRBV25-1 and J usage is TRBJ1-5; weak D call: TRBD1 (5 bases). Germline CDR1 and CDR2: MGHDK and SYGVNS. The V end was cut by 3 bases, the J end by 5 bases, with 11 bases between. CDR3 size: 14 residues. The CDR3 protein is CASSDLRDDQPQHF. Here the CDR3 DNA reads TGTGCCAGCAGTGATCTCAGGGATGATCAGCCCCAGCATTTT.

With regard to this clonotype: A clone one base away is much larger, so this may be a read error. J is TRBJ2-7 and V is TRBV7-2, with no clear D. CDR1 and CDR2 (germline): SGHTA, FQGNSA. The CDR3 has 13 amino acids. Trimming left V 1 base short and J 7 bases short, with 11 bases between. CDR3 DNA sequence: TGTGCCAGCAGCTTAGGTCTAAACAATGAGCAGTACTTC. Translated, it gives CASSLGLNNEQYF.

The chain employs TRBV20-1 and TRBJ2-1; 15 bases line up with TRBD2. Germline V CDR1 and CDR2: DFQATT, SNEGSKA (reference sequence). The CDR3 length is 17 residues. V lost 5 bases, J lost 4 bases, and 9 bases stayed unmatched. The CDR3: CSAFEGLAGGDYNEQFF. Here the CDR3 DNA reads TGCAGTGCTTTCGAGGGACTAGCGGGAGGAGATTACAATGAGCAGTTCTTC.

This clonotype was seen a handful of times. In nucleotides, the CDR3 is TGCGCCAGTCGCTGGGGACAGGGGGCAGATACGCAGTATTTT. Amino acids: CASRWGQGADTQYF. The gene calls are TRBV5-1 and TRBJ2-3; TRBD1 matches 11 bases. This CDR3 is built from 14 residues. Germline V lookup: CDR1 SGHRS, CDR2 YFSETQ. V trimming: 8 bases; J trimming: 4 bases; junction bases outside the gene matches: 6.

This clonotype occurred many times. This chain uses TRBV29-1 with TRBJ2-3; D perhaps matches TRBD2 (6 bases). CDR1 is SQVTM, CDR2 ANQGSEA, per germline. Trimming took off 8 bases at V and 5 bases at J, with 14 bases between the two ends. The CDR3 has 12 amino acids. The CDR3 spells CSSSVGGDTQYF. CDR3 coding DNA: TGCAGCTCCTCCGTGGGGGGAGATACGCAGTATTTT.

This sequence joins TRBV6-2 or TRBV6-3 and TRBJ1-5; 9 bases match TRBD1. This CDR3 has 17 amino acids. The V and J ends lost 5 bases and 0 bases, in that order; junction bases with no gene match: 8. Germline CDR1 is MNHEY and CDR2 is SVGEGT. CDR3 protein: CASSAWTGEGSNQPQHF. The CDR3 DNA reads TGTGCCAGCAGTGCCTGGACAGGGGAAGGTAGCAATCAGCCCCAGCATTTT.

In regard to this clonotype: It may be a read error: a sequence one base away is much more abundant. This chain joins TRBV4-3 and TRBJ2-2; D not certain. V was trimmed by 0 bases and J by 6 bases, leaving 8 bases between them. This CDR3 is 14 amino acids long. Germline V gene data show CDR1 as LGHNA and CDR2 as YSLEER. The CDR3: CASSQDFRPGELFF. Written as DNA, the CDR3 is TGCGCCAGCAGCCAAGATTTCCGGCCCGGGGAGCTGTTTTTT.